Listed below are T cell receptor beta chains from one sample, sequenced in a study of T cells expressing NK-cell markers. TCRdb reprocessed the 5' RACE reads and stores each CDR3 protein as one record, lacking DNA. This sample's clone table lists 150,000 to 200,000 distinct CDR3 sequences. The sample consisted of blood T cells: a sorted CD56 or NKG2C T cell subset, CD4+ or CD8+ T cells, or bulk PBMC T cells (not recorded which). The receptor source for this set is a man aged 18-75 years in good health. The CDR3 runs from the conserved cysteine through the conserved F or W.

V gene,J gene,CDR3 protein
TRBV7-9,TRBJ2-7,CASARPGTGYEQYF
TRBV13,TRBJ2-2,CASSANLRGGTGELFF
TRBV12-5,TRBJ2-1,CASGLPSGGLYNEQFF
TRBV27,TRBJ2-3,CASSLYSTGNTDTQYF
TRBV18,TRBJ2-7,CASSPSGTGYYEQYF
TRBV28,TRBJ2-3,CASSRDSGGRTDTQYF
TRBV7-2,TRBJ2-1,CASSATSGGANEQFF
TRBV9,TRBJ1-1,CASSVGVSMNTEAFF
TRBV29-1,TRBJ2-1,CSVDVGVGSYNEQFF
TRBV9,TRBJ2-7,CASNTERTGGSYEQYF
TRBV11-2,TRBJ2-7,CASSPGGTSGSYEQYF
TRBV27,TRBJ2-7,CASSSMTSGPSYEQYF
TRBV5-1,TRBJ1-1,CASSLVEWKNTEAFF
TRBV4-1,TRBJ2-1,CASSRDRGDYDEQFF
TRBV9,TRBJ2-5,CASSIAGGAETQYF
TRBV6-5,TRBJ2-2,CASSLVSSTGELFF
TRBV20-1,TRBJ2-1,CSARGASGGGKRNEQFF
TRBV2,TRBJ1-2,CASSDRNYYGYTF
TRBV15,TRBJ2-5,CATRIELSQETQYF
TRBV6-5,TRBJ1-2,CASSYLRRDSGYTF
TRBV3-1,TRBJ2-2,CASSQAYFHPAGELFF
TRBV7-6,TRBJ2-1,CASSLRAGGITTGDNEQFF
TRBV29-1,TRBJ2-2,CSVDPGGELFF
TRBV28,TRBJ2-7,CASSDQLGDNYEQYF
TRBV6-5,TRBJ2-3,CASRGTSGADTQYF